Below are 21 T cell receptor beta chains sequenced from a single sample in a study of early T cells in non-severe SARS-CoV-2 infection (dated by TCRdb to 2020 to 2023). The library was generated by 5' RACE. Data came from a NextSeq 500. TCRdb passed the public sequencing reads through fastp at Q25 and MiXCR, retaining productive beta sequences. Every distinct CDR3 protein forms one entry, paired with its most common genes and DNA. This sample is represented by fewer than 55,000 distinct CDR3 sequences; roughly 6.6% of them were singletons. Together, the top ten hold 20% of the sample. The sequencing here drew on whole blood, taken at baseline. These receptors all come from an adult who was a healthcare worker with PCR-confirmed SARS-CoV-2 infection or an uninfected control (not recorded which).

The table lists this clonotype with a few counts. The CDR3 loop is CASKDTQGLSEQFF. CDR3 bases: TGCGCCAGCAAGGACACTCAAGGTTTGAGTGAGCAGTTCTTC. V and J are TRBV5-1 and TRBJ2-1; weak D call: TRBD1 (5 bases). CDR3 length: 14 amino acids. Germline loops: CDR1 SGHRS, CDR2 YFSETQ. V lost 6 bases and J 9 bases, leaving 19 bases between the germline ends.

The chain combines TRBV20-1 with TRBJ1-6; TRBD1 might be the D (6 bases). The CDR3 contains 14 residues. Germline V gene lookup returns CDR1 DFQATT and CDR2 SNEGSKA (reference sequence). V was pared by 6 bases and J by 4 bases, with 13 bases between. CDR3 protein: CSARQDLYNSPLHF. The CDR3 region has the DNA TGCAGTGCGAGACAGGACCTATATAATTCACCCCTCCACTTT.

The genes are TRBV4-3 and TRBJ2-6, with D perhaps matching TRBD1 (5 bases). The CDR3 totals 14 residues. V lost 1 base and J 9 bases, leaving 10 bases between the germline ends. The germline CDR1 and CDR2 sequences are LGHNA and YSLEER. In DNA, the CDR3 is TGCGCCAGCAGCCAAGGCAGGGTAGGCAACGTCCTGACTTTC. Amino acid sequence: CASSQGRVGNVLTF.

CDR3: CASPWGAYEQYF. In nucleotides, the CDR3 is TGTGCCAGCCCCTGGGGGGCCTACGAGCAGTACTTC. The chain has TRBV9 and TRBJ2-7; D is perhaps TRBD2 (6 bases). Germline CDR1 reads SGDLS; CDR2 reads YYNGEE. V was pared by 7 bases and J by 2 bases, with 10 bases between. This CDR3 spans 12 amino acids.

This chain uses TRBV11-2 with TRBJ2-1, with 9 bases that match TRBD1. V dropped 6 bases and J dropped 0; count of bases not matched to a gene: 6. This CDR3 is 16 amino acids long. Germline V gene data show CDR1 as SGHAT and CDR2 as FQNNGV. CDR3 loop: CASSSGTGSSYNEQFF. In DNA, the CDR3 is TGTGCCAGCAGTTCCGGGACAGGGAGCTCCTACAATGAGCAGTTCTTC. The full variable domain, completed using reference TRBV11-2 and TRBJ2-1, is EAGVAQSPRYKIIEKRQSVAFWCNPISGHATLYWYQQILGQGPKLLIQFQNNGVVDDSQLPKDRFSAERLKGVDSTLKIQPAKLEDSAVYLCASSSGTGSSYNEQFFGPGTRLTVL.

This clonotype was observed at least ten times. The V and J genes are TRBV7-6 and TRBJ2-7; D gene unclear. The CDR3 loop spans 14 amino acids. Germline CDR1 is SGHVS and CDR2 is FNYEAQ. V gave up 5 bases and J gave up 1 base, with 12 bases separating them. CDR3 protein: CASSPETVSYEQYF. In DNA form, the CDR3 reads TGTGCCAGCAGCCCAGAAACTGTTTCCTACGAGCAGTACTTC.

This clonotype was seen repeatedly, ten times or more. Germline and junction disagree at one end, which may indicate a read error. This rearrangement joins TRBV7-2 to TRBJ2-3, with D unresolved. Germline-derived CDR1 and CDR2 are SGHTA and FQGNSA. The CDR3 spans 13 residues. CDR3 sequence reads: CASSLGGTDTQFF. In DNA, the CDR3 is TGTGCCAGCAGCTTAGGTGGCACAGATACGCAGTTTTTT. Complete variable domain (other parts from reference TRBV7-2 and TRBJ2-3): GAGVSQSPSNKVTEKGKDVELRCDPISGHTALYWYRQSLGQGLEFLIYFQGNSAPDKSGLPSDRFSAERTGGSVSTLTIQRTQQEDSAVYLCASSLGGTDTQFFGPGTRLTVL.

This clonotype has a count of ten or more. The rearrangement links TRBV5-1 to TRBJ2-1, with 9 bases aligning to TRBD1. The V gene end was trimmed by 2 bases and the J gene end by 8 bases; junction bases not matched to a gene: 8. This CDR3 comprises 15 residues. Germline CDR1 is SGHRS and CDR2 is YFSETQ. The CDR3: CASSFVRTGDDEQFF. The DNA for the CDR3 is TGCGCCAGCAGCTTCGTTCGGACAGGGGATGATGAGCAGTTCTTC.

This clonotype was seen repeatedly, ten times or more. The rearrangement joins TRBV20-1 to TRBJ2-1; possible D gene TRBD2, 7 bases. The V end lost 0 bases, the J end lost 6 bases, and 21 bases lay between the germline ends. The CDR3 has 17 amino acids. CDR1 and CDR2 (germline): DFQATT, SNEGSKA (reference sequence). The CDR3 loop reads CSARDPRGASLGNEQFF. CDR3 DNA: TGCAGTGCTAGAGATCCCCGGGGGGCCAGCTTAGGCAATGAGCAGTTCTTC.

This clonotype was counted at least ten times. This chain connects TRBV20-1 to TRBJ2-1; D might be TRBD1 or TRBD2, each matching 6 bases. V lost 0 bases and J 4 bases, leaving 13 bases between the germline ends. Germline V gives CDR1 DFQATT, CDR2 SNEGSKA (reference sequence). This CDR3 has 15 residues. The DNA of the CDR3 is TGCAGTGCTAGAGATCGGGGGCGGAGTTACAATGAGCAGTTCTTC. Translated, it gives CSARDRGRSYNEQFF.

CDR3 DNA: TGTGCCAGCAGCGGGCCGACTAGCGGAACCACCGGGGAGCTGTTTTTT. This encodes CASSGPTSGTTGELFF. The V and J genes are TRBV7-3 and TRBJ2-2; TRBD2 agrees at 9 bases. The V segment lost 5 bases and the J segment 4 bases; nucleotides outside the gene matches: 8. CDR3 length: 16 residues. The V gene's germline CDR1 is SGHTA and CDR2 FQGTGA.

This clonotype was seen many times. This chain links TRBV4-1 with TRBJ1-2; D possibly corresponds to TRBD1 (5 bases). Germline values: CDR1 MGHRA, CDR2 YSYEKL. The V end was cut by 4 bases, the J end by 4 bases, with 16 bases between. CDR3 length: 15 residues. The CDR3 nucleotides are TGCGCCAGCAGCCCTATAAGCAGGGCTCTCTATGGCTACACCTTC. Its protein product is CASSPISRALYGYTF.

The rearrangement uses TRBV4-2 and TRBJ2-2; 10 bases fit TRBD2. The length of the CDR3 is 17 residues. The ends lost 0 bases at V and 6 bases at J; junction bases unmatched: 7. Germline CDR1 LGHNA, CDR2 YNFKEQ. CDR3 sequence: CASSQESASGGAGELFF. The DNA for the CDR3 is TGTGCCAGCAGCCAAGAGTCTGCTAGCGGGGGCGCCGGGGAGCTGTTTTTT.

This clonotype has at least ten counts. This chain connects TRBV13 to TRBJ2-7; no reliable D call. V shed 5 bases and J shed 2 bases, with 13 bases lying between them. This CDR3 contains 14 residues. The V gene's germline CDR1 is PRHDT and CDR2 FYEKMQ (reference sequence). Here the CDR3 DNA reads TGTGCCAGCAGCCCCAACCGGGCCACCTACGAGCAGTACTTC. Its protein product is CASSPNRATYEQYF.

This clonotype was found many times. The CDR3 loop is CASSPPVGLYYSYNEQFF. The CDR3 bases are TGTGCCAGCAGCCCTCCTGTAGGTCTTTATTACTCCTACAATGAGCAGTTCTTC. The chain has TRBV7-6 and TRBJ2-1; D call uncertain. CDR3 length equals 18 residues. Trimming removed 5 bases at V and 0 bases at J, with 20 bases between. Germline CDR1 and CDR2: SGHVS and FNYEAQ.

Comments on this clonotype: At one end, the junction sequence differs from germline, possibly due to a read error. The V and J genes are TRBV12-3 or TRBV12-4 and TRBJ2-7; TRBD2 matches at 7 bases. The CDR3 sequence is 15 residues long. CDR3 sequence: CASGRATGSPYEQYF. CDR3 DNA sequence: TGTGCCAGCGGGAGGGCAACCGGGAGCCCCTACGAGCAGTATTTC.

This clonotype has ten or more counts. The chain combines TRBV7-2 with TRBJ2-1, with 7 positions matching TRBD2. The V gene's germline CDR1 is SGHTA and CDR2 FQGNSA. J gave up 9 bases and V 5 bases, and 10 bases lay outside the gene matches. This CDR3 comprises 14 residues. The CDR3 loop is CASSIQGGGIEQFF. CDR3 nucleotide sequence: TGTGCCAGCAGCATCCAGGGCGGGGGAATTGAGCAGTTCTTC.

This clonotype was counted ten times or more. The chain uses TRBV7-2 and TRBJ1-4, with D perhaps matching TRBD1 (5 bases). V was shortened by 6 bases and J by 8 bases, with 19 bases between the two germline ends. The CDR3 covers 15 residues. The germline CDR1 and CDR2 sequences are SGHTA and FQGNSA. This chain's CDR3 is CASSFWTAGDEKLFF. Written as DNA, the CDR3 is TGTGCCAGCAGTTTCTGGACGGCCGGGGACGAAAAACTGTTTTTT.

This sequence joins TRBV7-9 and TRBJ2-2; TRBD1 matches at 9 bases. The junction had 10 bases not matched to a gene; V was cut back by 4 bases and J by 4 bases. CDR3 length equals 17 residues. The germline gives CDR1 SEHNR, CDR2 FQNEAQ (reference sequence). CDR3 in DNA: TGTGCCAGCAGCTCTAGGGGACAGGGCTTGTCCACCGGGGAGCTGTTTTTT. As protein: CASSSRGQGLSTGELFF.

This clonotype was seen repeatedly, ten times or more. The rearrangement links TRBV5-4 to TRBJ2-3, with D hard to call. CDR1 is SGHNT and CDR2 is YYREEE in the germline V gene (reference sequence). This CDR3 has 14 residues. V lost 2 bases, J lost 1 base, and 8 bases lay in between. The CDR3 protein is CASSFTTRTDTQYF. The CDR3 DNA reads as TGTGCCAGCAGCTTTACTACCCGCACAGATACGCAGTATTTT.

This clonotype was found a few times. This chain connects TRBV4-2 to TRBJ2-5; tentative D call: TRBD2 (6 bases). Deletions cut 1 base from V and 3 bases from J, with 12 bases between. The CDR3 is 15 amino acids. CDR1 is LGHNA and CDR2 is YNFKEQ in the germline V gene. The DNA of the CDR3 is TGTGCCAGCAGCCAAGTACTCGCGGGGAAAGAGACCCAGTACTTC. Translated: CASSQVLAGKETQYF.